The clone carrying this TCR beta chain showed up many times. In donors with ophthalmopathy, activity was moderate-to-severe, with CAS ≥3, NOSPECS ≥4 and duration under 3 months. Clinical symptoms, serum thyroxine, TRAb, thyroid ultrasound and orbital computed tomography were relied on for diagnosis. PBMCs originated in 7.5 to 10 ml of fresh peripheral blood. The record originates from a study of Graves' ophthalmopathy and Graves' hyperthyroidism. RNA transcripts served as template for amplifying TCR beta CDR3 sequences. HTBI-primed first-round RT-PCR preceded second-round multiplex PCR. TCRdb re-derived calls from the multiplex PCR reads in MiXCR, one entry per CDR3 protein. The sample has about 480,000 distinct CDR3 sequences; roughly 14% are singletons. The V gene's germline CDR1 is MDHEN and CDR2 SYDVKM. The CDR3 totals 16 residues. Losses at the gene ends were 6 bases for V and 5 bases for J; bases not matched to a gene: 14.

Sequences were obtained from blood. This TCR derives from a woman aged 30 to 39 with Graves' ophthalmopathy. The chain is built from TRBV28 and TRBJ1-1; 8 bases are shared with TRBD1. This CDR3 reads CASRGPGQVSGTEAFF. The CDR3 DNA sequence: TGTGCCAGCAGGGGCCCGGGACAGGTTTCGGGGACTGAAGCTTTCTTT.